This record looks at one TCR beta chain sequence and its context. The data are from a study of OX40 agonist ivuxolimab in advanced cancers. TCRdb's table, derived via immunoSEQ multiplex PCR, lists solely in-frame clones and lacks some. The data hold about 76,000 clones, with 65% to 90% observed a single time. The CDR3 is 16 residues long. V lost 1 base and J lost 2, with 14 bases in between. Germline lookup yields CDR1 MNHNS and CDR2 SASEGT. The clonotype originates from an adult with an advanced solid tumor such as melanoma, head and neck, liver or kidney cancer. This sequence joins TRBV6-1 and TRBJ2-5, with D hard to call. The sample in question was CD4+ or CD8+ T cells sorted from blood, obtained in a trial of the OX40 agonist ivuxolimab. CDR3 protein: CASSEVLPMSQETQYF. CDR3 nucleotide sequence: TGTGCCAGCAGTGAAGTCCTACCCATGAGTCAAGAGACCCAGTACTTC.